These T cell receptor beta chains were read from a single sample in a study of multiple sclerosis patients with progressive multifocal leukoencephalopathy. Produced via immunoSEQ multiplex PCR; TCRdb's table is partial and in-frame only. The sample carries about 30,000 clones, around 89% recorded once. Material: PBMCs, obtained from a patient treated with natalizumab. Receptor source: a human donor with multiple sclerosis. CDR3s include the opening cysteine and the closing phenylalanine or tryptophan. The D gene is left open where the match is weak. Expanded clones are given a class, and other clones once, few, many or no size at all.

D gene: TRBD1
V gene: TRBV16
clone size: few
J gene: TRBJ1-4
CDR3 DNA: TGTGCCAGCAGCCCTAACAGGGGATCTTCAAAACTGTTTTTT
CDR3 protein: CASSPNRGSSKLFF

D gene: TRBD2
V gene: TRBV6-5
clone size: NA
J gene: TRBJ2-1
CDR3 DNA: TGTGCCATCCGTAGCGGGAGCTCCTACAATGAGCAGTTCTTC
CDR3 protein: CAIRSGSSYNEQFF

D gene: NA
V gene: TRBV19
clone size: NA
J gene: TRBJ2-2
CDR3 DNA: TGTGCCAGTAGTCAGGACGGGGGAATTTCGAACACCGGGGAGCTGTTTTTT
CDR3 protein: CASSQDGGISNTGELFF

D gene: NA
V gene: TRBV6-1
clone size: NA
J gene: TRBJ1-2
CDR3 DNA: TGTGCCAGCAGTGGGACAACCACCTATGGCTACACCTTC
CDR3 protein: CASSGTTTYGYTF

D gene: NA
V gene: TRBV18
clone size: NA
J gene: TRBJ2-3
CDR3 DNA: TGTGCCAGCTCACCACCCCAGGGGGGGATAGCGGATACGCAGTATTTT
CDR3 protein: CASSPPQGGIADTQYF

D gene: TRBD2
V gene: TRBV4-1
clone size: NA
J gene: TRBJ2-3
CDR3 DNA: TGCGCCAGCAGCCTGGGACTAGCGGGGGGCACAGATACGCAGTATTTT
CDR3 protein: CASSLGLAGGTDTQYF

D gene: NA
V gene: TRBV5-1
clone size: NA
J gene: TRBJ2-3
CDR3 DNA: TGCGCCAGCAGCTTGGCAAGGGGATGGACAGATACGCAGTATTTT
CDR3 protein: CASSLARGWTDTQYF

D gene: TRBD1
V gene: TRBV2
clone size: NA
J gene: TRBJ2-2
CDR3 DNA: TGTGCCAGCAGTGCGGGACAGGGGGCTATCGGGGAGCTGTTTTTT
CDR3 protein: CASSAGQGAIGELFF

D gene: NA
V gene: TRBV5-6
clone size: NA
J gene: TRBJ1-1
CDR3 DNA: TGTGCCAGCAGCTTCGGGCTGGAAGCTTTCTTT
CDR3 protein: CASSFGLEAFF

D gene: NA
V gene: TRBV18
clone size: NA
J gene: TRBJ2-7
CDR3 DNA: TGTGCCAGCTCACCACAACGGACAGTTGGAGGCTACGAGCAGTACTTC
CDR3 protein: CASSPQRTVGGYEQYF

D gene: NA
V gene: TRBV7-9
clone size: few
J gene: TRBJ2-7
CDR3 DNA: TGTGCCAGCAGCTTAGGGAAGGTGAGCTCCTACGAGCAGTACTTC
CDR3 protein: CASSLGKVSSYEQYF

D gene: NA
V gene: TRBV7-9
clone size: NA
J gene: TRBJ1-2
CDR3 DNA: TGTGCCAGCAGCCCGAGGACTCCCTCCCGGCGCGACTATGGCTACACCTTC
CDR3 protein: CASSPRTPSRRDYGYTF